The present entry profiles one TCR beta chain with its context. There is no known antigen for this receptor. The record has no base qualities; no much larger clone is one base away. These data are taken from a study of T-cell memory formation after mild COVID-19 (dated by TCRdb to about 2021). Regarding the research as a whole: TCR sequence clusters from the two donors were found to be largely donor specific. The cohort comprised two young, previously healthy adult volunteers, one female and one male. Longitudinal TCRalpha and TCRbeta repertoire sequencing tracked T-cell clones expanding and contracting after mild COVID-19 in a couple of donors.

Sequencing instrument: Illumina NovaSeq 6000. cDNA libraries for TCRalpha and TCRbeta were prepared by 5'RACE using constant-segment primers, with sample barcodes and unique molecular identifiers added. Trizol reagent was used to extract RNA from every sample. Amplification of the libraries took two PCR steps, and the second step added a second sample barcode plus Illumina TruSeq adapters. Sequencing of libraries was performed on an Illumina NovaSeq with 2 x 150 bp paired-end reads. From the authors' description of their analysis: Reads were demultiplexed and collapsed into UMI-guided consensus sequences with migec v1.2.7. Using mixcr v2.1.11, the UMI consensuses were aligned to TRA and TRB V and J templates and assembled into clonotypes. Expanded or contracted clonotypes were those called significant by both edgeR and NoisET, with noise models trained on biological replicates. For edgeR calls, the thresholds were a false discovery rate-adjusted p below 0.01 and a log2 fold-change of 1. As an exploratory analysis of dynamics, max-normalized trajectories of the 1000 most abundant clonotypes were examined by PCA with hierarchical clustering. Separately sequenced CD4+ and CD8+ repertoires were used to assign a CD4 or CD8 phenotype to each responding clone. The raw public reads went through TCRdb reprocessing: fastp at Q25, MiXCR clone calling, in-frame beta chains kept. Each entry merges the rows of one CDR3 protein and shows their most common DNA and genes. In this record, the V and J calls reflect TCRdb's handling and not the investigators' own analysis. In all, the sample holds 250,000 to 350,000 distinct CDR3 sequences, and roughly 17% of those were seen once. The ten largest clones represent approximately 25% of the sample.

The paper's findings and limits, for the study overall: Balanced CD4/CD8 phenotypes were observed for clones contracting from day 15 to 85, whereas a bias towards CD4+ was observed for a second wave of clones expanding from day 15 to 37. The detection of some responding clones in pre-infection memory suggests that pre-existing cross-reactive memory T cells joined the SARS-CoV-2 response. Contracting CD4+ clones turned up mainly in the CM and EM memory subsets, whereas EMRA was where CD8+ clones were enriched. Only a couple of mild cases were covered by the study, and larger cohorts that include severe cases with pre-infection samples were considered necessary. The second-wave clones that peaked on day 37 were not confirmed to be SARS-CoV-2 specific.

PBMCs were isolated by Ficoll-Paque density gradient centrifugation. The CDR3 covers 14 residues, taking in both the cysteine and the phenylalanine. Kept here is only the CDR3 DNA, which spans 42 bases and is read in frame from base 1. CDR1 and CDR2 were assigned from the germline V gene (reference sequence) as DFQATT and SNEGSKA. The sequencing sample was made of PBMCs or a T cell subset sorted from them (not recorded which). This receptor was taken from a young man who had mild COVID-19 (a few samples of this study predate the infection). The sample titles of this study are shuffled in the database, so cell type and time point are left out; the donor was told from shared clones. Recombination linked TRBV20-1 to TRBJ1-2; confidence is insufficient to name the D gene. Here the CDR3 is given as CRGSSSLANYGYTF. The nucleotide sequence reads as follows: TGCAGGGGATCCAGCTCATTAGCTAACTATGGCTACACCTTC.